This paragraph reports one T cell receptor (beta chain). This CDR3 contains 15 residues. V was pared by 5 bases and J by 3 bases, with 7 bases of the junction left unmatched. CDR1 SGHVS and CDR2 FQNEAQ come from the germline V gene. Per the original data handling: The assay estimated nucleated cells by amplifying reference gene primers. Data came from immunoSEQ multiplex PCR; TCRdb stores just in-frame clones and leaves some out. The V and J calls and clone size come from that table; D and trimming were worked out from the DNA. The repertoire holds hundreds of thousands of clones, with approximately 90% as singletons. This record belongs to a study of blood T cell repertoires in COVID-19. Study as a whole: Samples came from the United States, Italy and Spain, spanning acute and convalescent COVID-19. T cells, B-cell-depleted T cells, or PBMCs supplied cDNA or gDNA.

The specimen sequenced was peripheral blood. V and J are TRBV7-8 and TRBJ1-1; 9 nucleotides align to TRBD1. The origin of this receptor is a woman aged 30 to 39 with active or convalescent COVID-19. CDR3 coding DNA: TGTGCCAGCAGCGGGTGGGACAGGGTGGACACTGAAGCTTTCTTT. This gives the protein CASSGWDRVDTEAFF. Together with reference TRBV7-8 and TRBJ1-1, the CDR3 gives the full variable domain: GAGVSQSPRYKVAKRGQDVALRCDPISGHVSLFWYQQALGQGPEFLTYFQNEAQLDKSGLPSDRFFAERPEGSVSTLKIQRTQQEDSAVYLCASSGWDRVDTEAFFGQGTRLTVV.